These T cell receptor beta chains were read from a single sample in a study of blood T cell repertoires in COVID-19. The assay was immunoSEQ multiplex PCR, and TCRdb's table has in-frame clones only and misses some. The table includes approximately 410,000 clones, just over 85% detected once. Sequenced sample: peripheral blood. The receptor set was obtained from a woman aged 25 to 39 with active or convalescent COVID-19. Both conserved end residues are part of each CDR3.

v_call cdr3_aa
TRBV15 CATSPWDSPKILNYGYTF
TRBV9 CASSVGGRTDTQYF
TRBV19 CASSIGRGGEKLFF
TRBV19 CASSIREGEKLFF
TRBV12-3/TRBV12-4 CASSLDVSKAFF
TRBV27 CASSLSRGGNTIYF
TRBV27 CASSPTGGLSYEQYF
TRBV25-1 CASSGGLAGRYNEQFF
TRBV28 CASSSTGLAGKNIQYF
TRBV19 CASSIRTSGRDEQYF
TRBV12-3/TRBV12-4 CASSLLGGHEQFF
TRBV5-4 CASSLGDEQYF
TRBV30 CAWSRQGDRTDTQYF
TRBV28 CASRTGTQNEQFF
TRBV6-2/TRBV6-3 CASSTDSNYGYTF
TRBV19 CASSIPDRVNYGYTF
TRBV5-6 CASSFYLSNQPQHF
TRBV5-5 CASSHVGAGLDTQYF
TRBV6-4 CASSDASGGTDTQYF
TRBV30 CAWSRIWTGRNTEAFF
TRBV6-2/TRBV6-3 CASSYLAVASTDTQYF
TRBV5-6 CASSLSSGNQPQHF
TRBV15 CATSSDEGQNYGYTF
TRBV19 CASSRTGNTEAFF
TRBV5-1 CASSFTGPTEAFF
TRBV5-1 CASSSTPLNSGNTIYF
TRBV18 CASSPGERNTIYF
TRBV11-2 CASSLGASGYYEQYF
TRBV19 CASSITVSPQHF
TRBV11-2 CASSLVPGMNTEAFF
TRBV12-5 CASGSWASGYTF
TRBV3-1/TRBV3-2 CASSDIIDDGTQYF
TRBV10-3 CATRTAYNEQFF
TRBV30 CAWSVFRADYGYTF
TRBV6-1 CASSEERGGGGTDTQYF
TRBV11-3 CASSLGQYNEQFF
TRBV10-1 CASSPYTSGAVKTQYF
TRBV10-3 CASRGTSGGKTYEQYF
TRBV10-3 CANRGLAGNTIYF
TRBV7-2 CASSLDSGSPLHF
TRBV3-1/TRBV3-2 CASSQGRGTEAFF
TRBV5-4 CASRGQGNGYTF
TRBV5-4 CASSLGTSGSRNEQFF
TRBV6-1 CASSERAGEPPYEQYF
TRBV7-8 CASSLDMAGVETQYF
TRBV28 CASRGQGGQPQHF
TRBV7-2 CASSLRGTSGDNEQFF
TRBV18 CASSPQGGTEAFF
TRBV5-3 CARSKGLARTARKTQYF
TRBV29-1 CSVAVKGAGDGYTF
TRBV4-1 CASSQPGVGTSYNEQFF
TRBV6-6 CASSYSGPYNEQFF
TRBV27 CASRTGGTKTQYF
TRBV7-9 CASSASDTQYF
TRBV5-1 CASSLDRGSEQYF
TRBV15 CATSRARGQGDEKLFF
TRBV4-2 CASSPRQGGDQPQHF
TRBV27 CASKDGTGSNQPQHF
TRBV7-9 CASSTSGRLQETQYF